A selection of T cell receptor beta chains follows, all from one sample in a study of shared clonotypes between healthy human individuals. TCRdb's copy holds only in-frame clones and misses some; the assay was immunoSEQ multiplex PCR. This table has about 680,000 clones, 92% appearing once. Sequenced sample: naive CD8+ T cells sorted from blood. The receptors originated from a man aged 30 to 45 in good health. Each CDR3 is given with its conserved first and last residue. Fields, in order: D gene, J gene, clone size, V gene, CDR3 DNA, CDR3 protein. The D gene is left open where the match is weak. Not all rows give a size; the values are once, few, many and, for expanded clones, a class.

- TRBJ2-1 - TRBV19 TGTGCCAGTAGTATCGGAGTCTTTGAGCAGTTCTTC CASSIGVFEQFF
- TRBJ2-7 - TRBV20-1 TGCAGTGCTAGTGCCGGCTACGAGCAGTACTTC CSASAGYEQYF
- TRBJ1-2 - TRBV4-1 TGCGCCAGCAGCCATCAACACGCGAGCGATGGCTACACCTTC CASSHQHASDGYTF
- TRBJ2-5 many TRBV6-4 TGTGCCAGCAGGGTGGAGACCCAGTACTTC CASRVETQYF
TRBD1 TRBJ2-7 - TRBV6-1 TGTGCCAGCAGTGAAGAACAGGGGACCTACGAGCAGTACTTC CASSEEQGTYEQYF
TRBD1 TRBJ1-5 - TRBV5-1 TGCGCCAGCAGCCCGGGACAGGTGGAAATAAGCAATCAGCCCCAGCATTTT CASSPGQVEISNQPQHF
TRBD2 TRBJ2-1 once TRBV9 TGTGCCAGCAGCGTATGGTCGGGAGGGCCCTATGAGCAGTTCTTC CASSVWSGGPYEQFF
- TRBJ1-5 - TRBV19 TGTGCCAGTAGTATAGCCCTGTTTAGCAATCAGCCCCAGCATTTT CASSIALFSNQPQHF
- TRBJ1-5 - TRBV4-1 TGCGCCAGCAGCCGCACGGAAGATAGCAATCAGCCCCAGCATTTT CASSRTEDSNQPQHF
- TRBJ2-1 - TRBV2 TGTGCCAGCAGTGCCCGGGACTCCTACAATGAGCAGTTCTTC CASSARDSYNEQFF
- TRBJ1-1 - TRBV4-1 TGCGCCAGCAGCCAATTGACTGAAGCTTTCTTT CASSQLTEAFF
TRBD1 TRBJ2-7 - TRBV29-1 TGCAGCGTTGCGGACAGGTTATCCTACGAGCAGTACTTC CSVADRLSYEQYF
TRBD1 TRBJ2-7 few TRBV4-1 TGCGCCAGCAGCCAAGAGGGACAGGGAGTCTACGAGCAGTACTTC CASSQEGQGVYEQYF
- TRBJ2-7 once TRBV29-1 TGCAGCGTTGCGGACAACTCCTACGAGCAGTACTTC CSVADNSYEQYF
- TRBJ1-1 - TRBV10-3 TGTGCCATCAGTGAGAACAGGATTGAGAACACTGAAGCTTTCTTT CAISENRIENTEAFF
- TRBJ1-2 - TRBV19 TGTGCCAGTAGCCTAACCCCAGGGACGTCCGGCTACACCTTC CASSLTPGTSGYTF
TRBD1 TRBJ2-2 once TRBV23-1 TGCGCCAGCATTCTGGGACAGGGGAACACCGGGGAGCTGTTTTTT CASILGQGNTGELFF
- TRBJ2-5 - TRBV28 TGTGCCAGCAGTTTATGGGAGGGGGCGCAAGAGACCCAGTACTTC CASSLWEGAQETQYF
- TRBJ2-7 - TRBV4-1 TGCGCCAGCAGCCTCGCGGCTAGGGCCGACTACGAGCAGTACTTC CASSLAARADYEQYF
TRBD1 TRBJ1-5 few TRBV19 TGTGCCAGTAGTAGGACAGGGGTCCAGCATTTT CASSRTGVQHF
- TRBJ2-7 - TRBV7-9 TGTGCCAGCAGCGGAGGCCCCTCAGTCTTTGCGGACTACGAGCAGTACTTC CASSGGPSVFADYEQYF
- TRBJ2-7 - TRBV18 TGTGCCAGCTCACCGGGACTCATTTCCCGGGACAGCGTATACGAGCAGTACTTC CASSPGLISRDSVYEQYF
TRBD1 TRBJ1-2 - TRBV6-4 TGTGCCAGCAGTTCAGGACAGGGTCCAGTAGATGGCTACACCTTC CASSSGQGPVDGYTF
TRBD1 TRBJ2-7 - TRBV27 TGTGCCAGCAGTTTCCCCCCGGGACAGGGGCCTTTGCACGAGCAGTACTTC CASSFPPGQGPLHEQYF
- TRBJ2-1 once TRBV5-1 TGCGCCAGCAGAACTCTTAGCGGCTTAGCCCACAATGAGCAGTTCTTC CASRTLSGLAHNEQFF
- TRBJ2-3 - TRBV4-1 TGCGCCAGCAGACTCGGAGATACGCAGTATTTT CASRLGDTQYF
- TRBJ2-1 - TRBV7-3 TGTGCCAGCAGCTTATTTTGGGACAATGAGCAGTTCTTC CASSLFWDNEQFF
- TRBJ2-1 - TRBV13 TGTGCCAGCAGCCCCAGTTCGAGCTCCTACAATGAGCAGTTCTTC CASSPSSSSYNEQFF
- TRBJ2-1 - TRBV9 TGTGCCAGCAGCGTAGGAGGCCCGGATGAGCAGTTCTTC CASSVGGPDEQFF
TRBD2 TRBJ2-3 - TRBV4-1 TGCGCCAGCAGCCAAGACCCAATGAAGACTAGCGGAGGCACAGATACGCAGTATTTT CASSQDPMKTSGGTDTQYF
TRBD1 TRBJ1-2 - TRBV15 TGTGCCACCAGCAGAGATTTCGGGCAAGACAGGGCTAACTATGGCTACACCTTC CATSRDFGQDRANYGYTF
TRBD2 TRBJ2-2 once TRBV5-4 TGTGCCAGCAGCCCTGGACTAGCGGGATATACCGGGGAGCTGTTTTTT CASSPGLAGYTGELFF
- TRBJ2-3 - TRBV29-1 TGCAGCGCCGATCAGGAGAGCACAGATACGCAGTATTTT CSADQESTDTQYF
TRBD1 TRBJ1-5 - TRBV7-9 TGTGCCAGTAGCTGGGACAGGGGAGATCAGCCCCAGCATTTT CASSWDRGDQPQHF
- TRBJ2-2 - TRBV13 TGTGCCAGCAGCCACACGACCGGGGAGCTGTTTTTT CASSHTTGELFF
TRBD2 TRBJ2-1 few TRBV19 TGTGCCAGTAGTCTAACTAGCGGGAGCGGTAATGAGCAGTTCTTC CASSLTSGSGNEQFF
TRBD1 TRBJ1-2 - TRBV9 TGTGCCAGCAGTTCCCGGGACAGGGAAAACTATGGCTACACCTTC CASSSRDRENYGYTF
- TRBJ1-6 - TRBV4-3 TGCGCCAGCAGCCAAGATTTCCGGGGTTCACCCCTCCACTTT CASSQDFRGSPLHF
- TRBJ2-5 - TRBV5-5 TGTGCCAGCAGCTTCTTTGATTCGTACCAAGAGACCCAGTACTTC CASSFFDSYQETQYF
- TRBJ2-5 - TRBV6-5 TGTGCCAGCAGTTACCTCTTTCCTCAGGAGACCCAGTACTTC CASSYLFPQETQYF
- TRBJ2-7 - TRBV5-6 TGTGCCAGCAGCTTGGGGCTAGACTACGAGCAGTACTTC CASSLGLDYEQYF
- TRBJ1-2 - TRBV4-1 TGCGCCAGCAGCCAACCCTCGGGAGATGGCTACACCTTC CASSQPSGDGYTF
- TRBJ2-7 - TRBV27 TGTGCCAGCAGTTTGAGTAGTAGGTACGAGCAGTACTTC CASSLSSRYEQYF
TRBD1 TRBJ2-2 - TRBV5-1 TGCGCCAGCAGTCCCGGGTCAGGGGGCGGGGAGCTGTTTTTT CASSPGSGGGELFF
TRBD1 TRBJ1-2 - TRBV27 TGTGCCAGCAGTTTATCGCGAGGGACAGGGGTTAACTATGGCTACACCTTC CASSLSRGTGVNYGYTF
- TRBJ2-2 - TRBV28 TGTGCCAGCAGTACCAAACGGACTTCTAGGACCGGGGAGCTGTTTTTT CASSTKRTSRTGELFF
- TRBJ2-7 - TRBV6-6 TGTGCCAGCATGGGCCGGGACACCCCTTTTCGGGAGCAGTACTTC CASMGRDTPFREQYF